A selection of T cell receptor beta chains follows, all from one sample in a study of cytomegalovirus exposure and HLA in healthy donors. Libraries were prepared by immunoSEQ multiplex PCR; TCRdb keeps only in-frame clonotypes and omits some of them. The sample contains some 140,000 clones, approximately 80% of which appear only once. What was sequenced was PBMCs. The source is a man younger than 45 in good health and CMV-seropositive. The CDR3 runs from the conserved cysteine through the conserved F or W. D genes are given only for firm matches. Clone size is given for some rows only: seen once, a few or many times, or a class if the clone is expanded.

cdr3_nt cdr3_aa clone_size v_call d_call cdr3_length j_call
TGTGCCAGCAGCCTAGGAGCAGGACAAGAGACCTACGAGCAGTACTTC CASSLGAGQETYEQYF NA TRBV4-2 NA 16 TRBJ2-7
TGTGCCAGTAGCGACAAAGCCAAAGAGACCCAGTACTTC CASSDKAKETQYF NA TRBV19 NA 13 TRBJ2-5
TGTGCCAGCAGCGAGGGGGTAGCGGGAGGTAGGGAGCTGTTTTTT CASSEGVAGGRELFF NA TRBV27 TRBD2 15 TRBJ2-2
TGTGCCAGCAGCGCCCCTAGCGGAGGCACAGATACGCAGTATTTT CASSAPSGGTDTQYF NA TRBV7-9 TRBD2 15 TRBJ2-3
TGCGCCAGCAGCTCCCTGGGAGGAAGTTCTGGGCAGTACTTC CASSSLGGSSGQYF NA TRBV5-1 NA 14 TRBJ2-7
TGTGCCACGGGCCGGACAGGGACCATGAACACTGAAGCTTTCTTT CATGRTGTMNTEAFF NA TRBV19 TRBD1 15 TRBJ1-1
TGTGCCAGCAGCTGGGCGGCGGAGGTAGTAGGGCCCTACAATGAGCAGTTCTTC CASSWAAEVVGPYNEQFF NA TRBV5-6 NA 18 TRBJ2-1
TGTGCCATCCAAAGCGGGAGGGCCGGGGATGAGCAGTTCTTC CAIQSGRAGDEQFF NA TRBV10-3 TRBD2 14 TRBJ2-1
TGTGCCAGCTCACCACCGGGGGCGCAACCCTACGAGCAGTACTTC CASSPPGAQPYEQYF NA TRBV18 NA 15 TRBJ2-7
TGCAGCGGGGGACAGGACGAAGTAACCCAGTACTTC CSGGQDEVTQYF NA TRBV29-1 TRBD1 12 TRBJ2-5
TGCAGCGTTTTTCCTGGCGGCACTGAAGCTTTCTTT CSVFPGGTEAFF once TRBV29-1 NA 12 TRBJ1-1
TGTGCCTGGAGTGGGCGGGACAGGGGGCTTGGTGAGCAGTTCTTC CAWSGRDRGLGEQFF NA TRBV30 TRBD1 15 TRBJ2-1
TGTGCCAGCAGTGAAGAAAATCGGGAAAAACTGTTTTTT CASSEENREKLFF few TRBV2 NA 13 TRBJ1-4
TGTGCCAGCAGCTTAGAAGGGACTAGGAACGAGCAGTACTTC CASSLEGTRNEQYF NA TRBV11-3 TRBD2 14 TRBJ2-7
TGTGCCAGCAGCCTACCCTCTGGGCAGGGGTACAATCAGCCCCAGCATTTT CASSLPSGQGYNQPQHF NA TRBV7-2 NA 17 TRBJ1-5
TGCAGCGTTGCGACAGGGGATAGCTCCTACGAGCAGTACTTC CSVATGDSSYEQYF NA TRBV29-1 TRBD1 14 TRBJ2-7
TGTGCCAGCAGCCCCCAGGCGGCGGGAGTTGGAACCGGGGAGCTGTTTTTT CASSPQAAGVGTGELFF once TRBV7-9 TRBD2 17 TRBJ2-2
TGTGCCAGCAGCTTAGCCTCAGTCTCCTACAATGAGCAGTTCTTC CASSLASVSYNEQFF NA TRBV7-2 NA 15 TRBJ2-1
TGTGCCAGCAAGGAGAGCTCCTACAATGAGCAGTTCTTC CASKESSYNEQFF NA TRBV27 NA 13 TRBJ2-1
TGTGCCAGCAGTTACGTGGCATACTACGAGCAGTACTTC CASSYVAYYEQYF NA TRBV6-6 NA 13 TRBJ2-7
TGTGCCAGCAGTGGATACAGGGGAACTAATGAAAAACTGTTTTTT CASSGYRGTNEKLFF NA TRBV6-1 TRBD1 15 TRBJ1-4
TGTGCCTGGTTTGACAGGGGGCTTGAGACCCAGTACTTC CAWFDRGLETQYF few TRBV30 TRBD1 13 TRBJ2-5
TGTGCCAGTAGCGGACAGGGTGGAGATACGCAGTATTTT CASSGQGGDTQYF NA TRBV19 TRBD1 13 TRBJ2-3
TGTGCCAGCAGCTCAGAACGGAGGGGCCTGCGGACTTTC CASSSERRGLRTF NA TRBV7-2 NA 13 TRBJ2-6
TGTGCCAGCAGCTTAGACAATAACGAGCAGTACTTC CASSLDNNEQYF NA TRBV7-9 NA 12 TRBJ2-7
TGTGCCAGCAGGAGAGGTGGGCAGGGGGCGTGGACCGGGGAGCTGTTTTTT CASRRGGQGAWTGELFF NA TRBV7-8 TRBD1 17 TRBJ2-2
TGCAGCGGAGAAGGGACTATAAACAATGAGCAGTTCTTC CSGEGTINNEQFF few TRBV29-1 TRBD2 13 TRBJ2-1
TGCAGTGTTGAAGATCAGCTCAGGTTCCAGCATTTT CSVEDQLRFQHF NA TRBV29-1 NA 12 TRBJ1-5
TGTGCCAGCAGCGCGGGTTTAGGAGACATCAACACTGAAGCTTTCTTT CASSAGLGDINTEAFF NA TRBV7-2 NA 16 TRBJ1-1
TGTGCCAGCAGTTACGGGACAGGGAGCCAGCCCCAGCATTTT CASSYGTGSQPQHF NA TRBV6-6 TRBD1 14 TRBJ1-5
TGTGCCAGCAGTCCAGGACTAGCGGGAGCCAATGAGCAGTTCTTC CASSPGLAGANEQFF NA TRBV27 TRBD2 15 TRBJ2-1
TGTGCCAGCCGACAGGGGGCGGATCAGCCCCAGCATTTT CASRQGADQPQHF NA TRBV18 TRBD1 13 TRBJ1-5
TGTGCCAGCAGCTTAAATTTAAACTCTAACTATGGCTACACCTTC CASSLNLNSNYGYTF NA TRBV13 NA 15 TRBJ1-2
TGTGCCAGCAGCCCAGAAGCTAGCGGGAGAATCTACGAGCAGTACTTC CASSPEASGRIYEQYF NA TRBV9 TRBD2 16 TRBJ2-7
TGTGCCAGCAGCTTTGTTGGTAGTTCCTACGAGCAGTACTTC CASSFVGSSYEQYF NA TRBV5-6 NA 14 TRBJ2-7
TGTGCCAGTAGTATAGACCTGTTCTCTGGGGCCAACGTCCTGACTTTC CASSIDLFSGANVLTF NA TRBV19 NA 16 TRBJ2-6